There are a few counts of the clone carrying this T cell receptor (beta chain). TCRdb re-analysed the RT-PCR reads in MiXCR, keeping a single row per CDR3 protein. Here the sample spans around 580,000 distinct CDR3 sequences, roughly 10% being singletons. The data stem from a study of response to subunit inactivated influenza vaccine. The CDR3 has 15 residues. Trimming removed 5 bases at V and 0 bases at J, with 13 bases between. Germline values: CDR1 DFQATT, CDR2 SNEGSKA (reference sequence). The chain combines TRBV20-1 with TRBJ2-2, with D perhaps matching TRBD1 or TRBD2 (5 bases each). The receptor's source is a man aged 45-65 years who received an inactivated influenza vaccine. The material sequenced was PBMCs from blood, taken on the day of vaccination. CDR3 in DNA: TGCAGTGCTCACACCGGGACGCCGAACACCGGGGAGCTGTTTTTT. It specifies CSAHTGTPNTGELFF.